This TCR beta chain was found in a study of OX40 agonist ivuxolimab in advanced cancers. General study results and limits: Clonal expansion by week 6 occurred in CD4+ and CD8+ blood T cells (at 0.1 to 3.0 mg/kg).

Sequenced by immunoSEQ multiplex PCR; TCRdb stores in-frame clones only, minus some. The data show some 81,000 clones, 80% to 90% seen once. This clone was seen a single time. Its antigen is unidentified. Germline V CDR1 and CDR2: SNHLY, FYNNEI. V lost 5 bases, J lost 2 bases, and 9 bases lay in between. The CDR3 totals 13 residues. V and J are TRBV2 and TRBJ1-2; no reliable D call. The material was CD4+ or CD8+ T cells sorted from blood, obtained in a trial of the OX40 agonist ivuxolimab. This clonotype originated in an adult with an advanced solid tumor such as melanoma, head and neck, liver or kidney cancer. The CDR3 sequence is CASSSEGNYGYTF. CDR3 coding DNA: TGTGCCAGCAGTAGTGAAGGAAACTATGGCTACACCTTC.